Each of the 10 T cell receptor beta chains below was sequenced from the same sample in a study of blood T cell repertoires in COVID-19. Produced via immunoSEQ multiplex PCR; TCRdb's table is partial and in-frame only. In the table there are about 360,000 clones, around 88% of which are singletons. The specimen was peripheral blood. The receptors come from a woman aged 55-75 years with COVID-19, enrolled during active disease.

V and J are TRBV14 and TRBJ2-3; no clear D gene. The germline gives CDR1 SGHDN, CDR2 FVKESK. V lost 1 base to trimming and J lost 11 bases, with 13 bases between them. The CDR3 has 13 amino acids. The CDR3 nucleotides read TGTGCCAGCAGCCAAGCACTGCAGGTGGGGCAGTATTTT. It yields the protein CASSQALQVGQYF.

The V call is TRBV18, the J call TRBJ1-4; D gene uncertain. V shed 6 bases and J shed 10 bases, with 18 bases lying between them. This CDR3 is 14 amino acids long. Germline CDR1 reads KGHSH; CDR2 reads LQKENI. The CDR3 DNA follows: TGTGCCAGCTCGTCCCCAGGCGGGCGCGGAAAACTGTTTTTT. This gives the protein CASSSPGGRGKLFF. The entire variable domain, with the rest obtained from reference TRBV18 and TRBJ1-4, is as follows: NAGVMQNPRHLVRRRGQEARLRCSPMKGHSHVYWYRQLPEEGLKFMVYLQKENIIDESGMPKERFSAEFPKEGPSILRIQQVVRGDSAAYFCASSSPGGRGKLFFGSGTQLSVL.

The CDR3: CASSVRTSGSNEQFF. The DNA of the CDR3 is TGTGCCAGCAGCGTTCGGACTAGCGGGAGCAATGAGCAGTTCTTC. The V gene is TRBV9, the J gene TRBJ2-1; 13 bases are a match to TRBD2. The CDR3 covers 15 residues. V gave up 2 bases and J gave up 6 bases; unmatched junction bases: 2. CDR1 is SGDLS, CDR2 YYNGEE, per germline.

The chain is built from TRBV3-1 (or the pseudogene TRBV3-2) and TRBJ2-6; 9 bases map to TRBD1. There are 21 residues in the CDR3. Germline lookup yields CDR1 LGHDT and CDR2 YNNKEL (reference sequence). The trim removed 0 bases at V and 0 bases at J, leaving 12 bases unmatched. The CDR3 region has the DNA TGTGCCAGCAGCCAAGATGAGTTTGGGGGACAGGGAGTCTCTGGGGCCAACGTCCTGACTTTC. It encodes CASSQDEFGGQGVSGANVLTF.

The genes are TRBV27 and TRBJ2-7; 9 bases line up with TRBD1. Germline CDR1 MNHEY, CDR2 SMNVEV (reference sequence). The V segment lost 2 bases and the J segment 7 bases; nucleotides outside the gene matches: 9. CDR3 length: 15 amino acids. DNA of the CDR3: TGTGCCAGCAGTTTAGGGAGACAGGGGGACCGGGAGCAGTACTTC. The encoded protein is CASSLGRQGDREQYF.

The rearrangement joins TRBV7-2 to TRBJ2-7; 9 bases fit TRBD2. V lost 6 bases, J lost 6 bases, and 12 bases stayed unmatched. CDR1 and CDR2 (germline): SGHTA, FQGNSA. The CDR3 consists of 15 residues. CDR3 region: CASSPSLAGHGEQYF. CDR3 in DNA: TGTGCCAGCAGTCCCTCGCTAGCGGGGCATGGCGAGCAGTACTTC.

This clone has only one observation. The chain carries TRBV7-3 and TRBJ1-1; D remains ambiguous. The ends were cut back, 2 bases at V and 0 bases at J, with 10 bases in the middle. The CDR3 has 15 amino acids. Germline lookup yields CDR1 SGHTA and CDR2 FQGTGA. CDR3 sequence: CASSLYTPMNTEAFF. The CDR3 DNA reads TGTGCCAGCAGCTTATACACGCCGATGAACACTGAAGCTTTCTTT.

This clone has only a few counts. The V and J genes are TRBV6-5 and TRBJ1-6; 9 bases match TRBD1. Germline V gene data show CDR1 as MNHEY and CDR2 as SVGAGI. The CDR3 contains 14 residues. V gave up 2 bases and J gave up 7 bases; unmatched junction bases: 0. CDR3 region: CASSYDRGNSPLHF. CDR3 in DNA: TGTGCCAGCAGTTACGACAGGGGGAATTCACCCCTCCACTTT.

The V gene is TRBV9, the J gene TRBJ2-1, with TRBD2 matching 8 bases. Per the germline V gene, CDR1 is SGDLS and CDR2 is YYNGEE. CDR3 length: 15 amino acids. J gave up 3 bases and V 4 bases, and 6 bases lay outside the gene matches. The CDR3 DNA reads TGTGCCAGCAGCCTCGGCGGGGGGTACTACAATGAGCAGTTCTTC. Its protein product is CASSLGGGYYNEQFF.

The chain recombines TRBV5-5 with TRBJ1-2, with TRBD1 matching over 8 bases. V lost 4 bases to trimming and J lost 7 bases; unmatched junction nucleotides: 12. CDR1 SGHKS and CDR2 YYEKEE come from the germline V gene (reference sequence). The CDR3 runs to 15 residues. The CDR3 DNA sequence: TGTGCCAGCAGCGGTGGATGGCAGGGGGCTTCTGGCTACACCTTC. Residues: CASSGGWQGASGYTF.